This record covers a single T cell receptor beta chain. Within the sample, other DNA sequences also encode this same CDR3. With 6 bases clipped from V and 1 base from J, the junction kept 5 bases outside the gene matches. Germline V lookup: CDR1 SEHNR, CDR2 FQNEAQ (reference sequence). The CDR3 is made up of 14 amino acids. This sample stems from a study of shared clonotypes between healthy human individuals. Whole-study context: Each donor's CD4 naive and CD4 memory cells filled three plates apiece, CD8 naive two, and CD8 memory one.

The method was immunoSEQ multiplex PCR; TCRdb's version includes in-frame clones alone and lacks a portion of them. This sample has almost 750,000 clones; roughly 72% occur once, and the top ten carry more than 1.5%. This chain connects TRBV7-9 to TRBJ2-7; 8 nucleotides agree with TRBD2. The sequence was collected from a woman in her 30s in good health. Sequencing was carried out using memory CD4+ T cells sorted from blood. The subset here: CD45RA-negative fraction. CDR3 DNA: TGTGCCAGCAGTCCCGGCGGGAGGTCCTACGAGCAGTACTTC. Protein product: CASSPGGRSYEQYF.